Following are 15 T cell receptor beta chains from one sample sequenced in a study of regulatory T cells in long-lasting Graves disease. Building of the TCR beta libraries involved iRepertoire HTBI primers and Arm-PCR of CDR3 regions. MiXCR was run by TCRdb on the multiplex PCR reads, yielding one entry per CDR3 protein. The sample consists of 300,000 to 500,000 distinct CDR3 sequences, around 21% of them appearing once. Time point reported: persistent/refractory GD, antithyroid drugs over 5 years with positive TRAb. Isolated PBMC RNA provided the starting material for the TCR library. The sequenced sample was peripheral blood mononuclear cells (PBMCs), obtained when the disease was refractory, from a patient treated with antithyroid drugs. The receptors come from a female donor with Graves disease.

This clonotype was detected ten times or more. The chain recombines TRBV28 with TRBJ2-5; D is undetermined. V was trimmed by 3 bases and J by 2 bases, leaving 13 bases between them. The CDR3 totals 15 residues. Germline-derived CDR1 and CDR2 are MDHEN and SYDVKM. The CDR3 region is CASSFAPQEQETQYF. In DNA, the CDR3 is TGTGCCAGCAGTTTTGCCCCACAAGAGCAAGAGACCCAGTACTTC.

This clonotype came up many times. V gene TRBV12-3 or TRBV12-4 combines with J gene TRBJ2-5; tentatively, D is TRBD1 (6 bases). The V and J ends lost 5 bases and 3 bases respectively, with 13 bases between them. The CDR3 covers 14 residues. The CDR3 region has the DNA TGTGCCAGCAGTCCTCAGGGGCTCAAAGAGACCCAGTACTTC. This gives the protein CASSPQGLKETQYF.

This clonotype was observed a handful of times. The chain links TRBV30 to TRBJ1-1; no clear D gene. CDR3 size: 12 residues. Germline V CDR1 and CDR2: GTSNPN, SVGIG (reference sequence). With 4 bases removed from V and 1 base from J, the gap between germline ends came to 7 bases. This CDR3 is CAWTMENTEAFF. DNA for the CDR3: TGTGCCTGGACAATGGAGAACACTGAAGCTTTCTTT.

The chain carries TRBV2 and TRBJ2-5, with 7 bases lining up with TRBD2. This CDR3 contains 15 residues. Germline CDR1 and CDR2: SNHLY and FYNNEI. The V segment lost 8 bases and the J segment 4 bases; nucleotides outside the gene matches: 13. CDR3 in amino acids: CASRTHAGARETQYF. CDR3 nucleotides: TGTGCCAGCCGAACCCACGCGGGAGCCCGAGAGACCCAGTACTTC.

This clonotype appeared many times. The chain is built from TRBV16 and TRBJ1-2; no clear D. V dropped 0 bases and J dropped 7 bases, with 6 bases sitting between them. The CDR3 contains 12 residues. CDR1 is KGHSY, CDR2 FQNENV, per germline. CDR3 bases: TGTGCCAGCAGCCAATCACGGAGTGGCTACACCTTC. Its protein product is CASSQSRSGYTF.

This clonotype was detected many times. The chain is built from TRBV28 and TRBJ1-6, with unresolved D. From germline, CDR1 is MDHEN and CDR2 SYDVKM. Deletions cut 6 bases from V and 3 bases from J, with 3 bases between. The CDR3 extends over 12 amino acids. CDR3 residues: CASRDYNSPLHF. The DNA of the CDR3 is TGTGCCAGCAGGGACTATAATTCACCCCTCCACTTT. Using reference TRBV28 and TRBJ1-6 for the parts outside the CDR3, the full variable domain is DVKVTQSSRYLVKRTGEKVFLECVQDMDHENMFWYRQDPGLGLRLIYFSYDVKMKEKGDIPEGYSVSREKKERFSLILESASTNQTSMYLCASRDYNSPLHFGNGTRLTVT.

This clonotype came up many times. The chain joins TRBV28 to TRBJ2-6; TRBD1 matches at 7 bases. With V trimmed by 6 bases and J by 0 bases, 8 bases remained unmatched. This CDR3 comprises 17 residues. Germline values: CDR1 MDHEN, CDR2 SYDVKM. In nucleotides, the CDR3 is TGTGCCAGCAGCCGCCGGGACAGCTTCTCTGGGGCCAACGTCCTGACTTTC. Protein product: CASSRRDSFSGANVLTF.

There are many counts of this clonotype. The chain recombines TRBV12-3 or TRBV12-4 with TRBJ1-2; perhaps TRBD1 as D (6 bases). Trimming removed 6 bases from V and 1 base from J, with 15 bases in between. There are 15 residues in the CDR3. CDR3 loop: CASREDSGINYGYTF. The CDR3 DNA is TGTGCCAGCAGGGAGGACAGCGGAATTAACTATGGCTACACCTTC.

Regarding this clonotype: A read error may produce the germline difference seen at one junction end. The chain recombines TRBV4-3 with TRBJ1-4, with D tentatively TRBD1 (6 bases). The CDR3 sequence is 13 residues long. CDR1 LGHNA and CDR2 YSLEER come from the germline V gene. The CDR3 loop reads CTSSQGGNEKLFF. CDR3 nucleotides: TGCACCAGCAGCCAAGGGGGTAATGAAAAACTGTTTTTT.

About this clonotype: The junction departs from the called germline gene at one end, perhaps through a read error. The J gene is TRBJ1-5, the V gene TRBV19, with TRBD1 as a possible D gene (6 bases). The CDR3 runs to 15 residues. CDR1 is LNHDA, CDR2 SQIVND, per germline (reference sequence). The chain's CDR3 is CASSKTTGSNQPQRF. The CDR3 DNA follows: TGTGCCAGTAGCAAAACTACAGGGAGCAATCAGCCCCAGCGTTTT.

This clonotype has a count of ten or more. The V and J genes are TRBV28 and TRBJ1-1, with D perhaps matching TRBD1 (6 bases). Trimming removed 5 bases at V and 9 bases at J, with 10 bases between. The CDR3 contains 11 residues. Per the germline V gene, CDR1 is MDHEN and CDR2 is SYDVKM. CDR3 residues: CASSTDRKAFF. The CDR3 DNA is TGTGCCAGCAGTACGGACAGAAAAGCTTTCTTT.

This clonotype was counted a few times. V gene TRBV11-2 combines with J gene TRBJ2-1; 10 nucleotides match TRBD1. After removal of 1 base from V and 5 bases from J, the junction contained 8 bases not matched to a gene. The germline gives CDR1 SGHAT, CDR2 FQNNGV. This CDR3 contains 17 residues. CDR3 bases: TGTGCCAGCAGCTTAGGCCGACAGGGGGCGCTCCACAATGAGCAGTTCTTC. This sequence encodes CASSLGRQGALHNEQFF.

There are a few counts of this clonotype. J is TRBJ1-6 and V is TRBV20-1, with TRBD1 matching over 9 bases. The V gene's germline CDR1 is DFQATT and CDR2 SNEGSKA (reference sequence). The CDR3 has 15 amino acids. The ends lost 2 bases at V and 11 bases at J; junction bases unmatched: 10. The CDR3 sequence: CSARSPGQGLPPLHF. CDR3 nucleotide sequence: TGCAGTGCTAGATCGCCGGGACAGGGTTTGCCACCCCTCCACTTT.

This clonotype was recorded at least ten times. V gene TRBV30 combines with J gene TRBJ1-1; D is unclear. The CDR3 extends over 14 amino acids. The germline CDR1 and CDR2 sequences are GTSNPN and SVGIG (reference sequence). V lost 1 base to trimming and J lost 0 bases, with 9 bases between them. The CDR3 is CAWSDAGMNTEAFF. CDR3 DNA: TGTGCCTGGAGTGACGCCGGGATGAACACTGAAGCTTTCTTT.

This clonotype was counted between two and nine times. The V gene is TRBV30, the J gene TRBJ1-1, with TRBD1 as a possible D gene (6 bases). The CDR3 consists of 13 residues. Germline V lookup: CDR1 GTSNPN, CDR2 SVGIG (reference sequence). The V and J ends lost 8 bases and 1 base respectively, with 14 bases between them. The CDR3: CARRTAQNTEAFF. As DNA, the CDR3 is TGTGCCCGAAGGACAGCACAGAACACTGAAGCTTTCTTT.